Following are 27 T cell receptor beta chains from one sample sequenced in a study of beta chain features in type 1 diabetes. Isolated RNA was reverse transcribed in full, so expressed TCRB transcripts were sequenced. Profiled with immunoSEQ multiplex PCR; TCRdb holds only in-frame clones, not every one. Of about 220,000 clones listed, about a tenth were seen once; the top ten hold about 1.2%. Sequenced: central memory CD4+ T cells from blood. The receptors originated from a man aged 18 to 30 in good health.

V usage is TRBV7-2 and J usage is TRBJ2-1, with 12 bases that match TRBD2. Germline V CDR1 and CDR2: SGHTA, FQGNSA. The trim removed 6 bases at V and 4 bases at J, leaving 4 bases unmatched. The CDR3 is made up of 15 amino acids. The CDR3 here is CASRRLAGVYNEQFF. CDR3 sequence (DNA): TGTGCCAGCAGACGACTAGCGGGAGTGTACAATGAGCAGTTCTTC.

This chain joins TRBV28 and TRBJ1-2; D perhaps matches TRBD1 (6 bases). The CDR3 spans 12 residues. Trimming removed 5 bases at V and 4 bases at J, with 8 bases between. CDR1 and CDR2 from the germline V gene are MDHEN and SYDVKM. The CDR3 DNA follows: TGTGCCAGCAGTGTGGGGGCCTATGGCTACACCTTC. This codes for CASSVGAYGYTF.

This clone was seen a few times. V gene TRBV6-4 combines with J gene TRBJ2-1, with 11 nucleotides matching TRBD2. The V gene's germline CDR1 is MRHNA and CDR2 SNTAGT. Losses at the gene ends were 6 bases for V and 5 bases for J; bases not matched to a gene: 6. CDR3 length: 15 amino acids. The CDR3 sequence: CASSLLAGANNEQFF. The CDR3 DNA reads as TGTGCCAGCAGCCTACTAGCGGGAGCAAACAATGAGCAGTTCTTC.

The J gene is TRBJ2-4, the V gene TRBV28, with no clear D. The CDR3 spans 13 residues. Per germline, CDR1 MDHEN and CDR2 SYDVKM. The V and J ends lost 2 bases and 0 bases respectively, with 2 bases between them. CDR3 in amino acids: CASSLVAKNIQYF. CDR3 DNA sequence: TGTGCCAGCAGTTTAGTAGCCAAAAACATTCAGTACTTC.

This clone was observed a handful of times. The chain employs TRBV18 and TRBJ2-5; 13 nucleotides align to TRBD2. Germline CDR1 is KGHSH and CDR2 is LQKENI. The CDR3 totals 16 residues. The V and J ends lost 3 bases and 5 bases, in that order; junction bases with no gene match: 6. CDR3 region: CASSPGTSGIWETQYF. In DNA, the CDR3 is TGTGCCAGCTCACCCGGGACTAGCGGGATATGGGAGACCCAGTACTTC.

J is TRBJ2-7 and V is TRBV5-1; D perhaps matches TRBD1 (6 bases). Per germline, CDR1 SGHRS and CDR2 YFSETQ. The CDR3 extends over 13 amino acids. The V and J ends lost 7 bases and 2 bases respectively, with 13 bases between them. CDR3 nucleotides: TGCGCCAGCGGCCGGGACACCGCCTACGAGCAGTACTTC. Amino acids: CASGRDTAYEQYF.

This clone was detected only a few times. J is TRBJ2-3 and V is TRBV28; D may be TRBD2 (6 bases). Germline V gives CDR1 MDHEN, CDR2 SYDVKM. V lost 4 bases and J lost 1, with 9 bases in between. This CDR3 contains 14 residues. The CDR3 nucleotides read TGTGCCAGCAGTTGGGGGGTACGCACAGATACGCAGTATTTT. Translation gives CASSWGVRTDTQYF. The full variable domain, with the rest looked up from reference TRBV28 and TRBJ2-3, is DVKVTQSSRYLVKRTGEKVFLECVQDMDHENMFWYRQDPGLGLRLIYFSYDVKMKEKGDIPEGYSVSREKKERFSLILESASTNQTSMYLCASSWGVRTDTQYFGPGTRLTVL.

This clone was seen repeatedly, ten times or more. The V gene is TRBV2, the J gene TRBJ2-1; TRBD1 matches 7 bases. Trimming took 3 bases from V and 5 from J; bases not matched to a gene: 13. This CDR3 has 17 amino acids. Germline assignment: CDR1 SNHLY and CDR2 FYNNEI. The chain's CDR3 is CASSDVAAGGSNNEQFF. CDR3 coding DNA: TGTGCCAGCAGTGACGTTGCCGCAGGGGGAAGTAACAATGAGCAGTTCTTC.

This chain links TRBV15 with TRBJ1-1; TRBD1 aligns across 9 bases. After removal of 4 bases from V and 0 bases from J, the junction contained 6 bases not matched to a gene. Per the germline V gene, CDR1 is LNHNV and CDR2 is YYDKDF (reference sequence). CDR3 length: 16 amino acids. CDR3 amino acids: CATSTGQGLMNTEAFF. In nucleotides, the CDR3 is TGTGCCACCAGCACCGGACAGGGGCTCATGAACACTGAAGCTTTCTTT.

This clone was detected many times. The J gene is TRBJ2-1, the V gene TRBV9, with D possibly TRBD2 on 6 matching bases. V shed 4 bases and J shed 9 bases, with 17 bases lying between them. Germline V gives CDR1 SGDLS, CDR2 YYNGEE. The CDR3 loop spans 14 amino acids. CDR3 residues: CASSFQTAGSEQFF. DNA for the CDR3: TGTGCCAGCAGCTTTCAGACTGCGGGGAGTGAGCAGTTCTTC.

This clone was found many times. The chain recombines TRBV5-4 with TRBJ2-6, with a tentative D call TRBD1 (5 bases). Trimming stripped 4 bases from V and 2 bases from J, with 19 bases between. The germline V gene has CDR1 SGHNT and CDR2 YYREEE (reference sequence). CDR3 length equals 18 residues. Written as DNA, the CDR3 is TGTGCCAGCAGCCGAGAACCTTTCTCAGGGACTGGGGCCAACGTCCTGACTTTC. It specifies CASSREPFSGTGANVLTF.

This clone was counted a few times. This probably arose from a read error, given a far larger clone one base away. The chain recombines TRBV5-6 with TRBJ2-3; TRBD2 agrees at 11 bases. Germline CDR1 is SGHDT and CDR2 is YYEEEE. The CDR3 covers 19 residues. Trimming cost V 0 bases and J 5 bases; bases outside gene matches: 14. This chain's CDR3 is CASSLGPGLAARQRDTQYF. The CDR3 DNA is TGTGCCAGCAGCTTGGGCCCGGGACTAGCGGCCCGTCAGAGAGATACGCAGTATTTT.

V and J are TRBV7-2 and TRBJ1-2; the D gene is possibly TRBD1 (6 bases). The CDR3 contains 15 residues. The V gene's germline CDR1 is SGHTA and CDR2 FQGNSA. The ends were cut back, 5 bases at V and 2 bases at J, with 15 bases in the middle. The CDR3 loop reads CASSAHRVENYGYTF. As DNA, the CDR3 is TGTGCCAGCAGCGCACACAGGGTGGAGAACTATGGCTACACCTTC.

This clone was found many times. The rearrangement links TRBV7-2 to TRBJ1-2, with 8 bases aligning to TRBD1. V lost 2 bases to trimming and J lost 2 bases; unmatched junction nucleotides: 1. The CDR3 covers 14 residues. Germline V gene sequence: CDR1 SGHTA, CDR2 FQGNSA. DNA for the CDR3: TGTGCCAGCAGCTTAAACAGGGGGAACTATGGCTACACCTTC. Its protein product is CASSLNRGNYGYTF.

This clone was seen a few times. This chain connects TRBV7-2 to TRBJ1-2; D might be TRBD1 (6 bases). The CDR3 has 14 residues. Germline CDR1 and CDR2: SGHTA and FQGNSA. Trimming removed 2 bases at V and 1 base at J, with 8 bases between. The DNA of the CDR3 is TGTGCCAGCAGCTTACGACAGGATAACTATGGCTACACCTTC. It yields the protein CASSLRQDNYGYTF.

For this clone: Other DNA variants within this sample encode the same CDR3. The chain links TRBV5-1 to TRBJ2-7, with TRBD1 matching 11 bases. The CDR3 runs to 14 residues. V lost 5 bases, J lost 5 bases, and 6 bases stayed unmatched. Looked up from germline, CDR1 is SGHRS and CDR2 is YFSETQ. Here the CDR3 reads CASSFWTGGDEQYF. CDR3 DNA: TGCGCCAGCAGTTTCTGGACAGGGGGCGACGAGCAGTACTTC.

The table lists this clone with many counts. The rearrangement joins TRBV15 to TRBJ2-1; 7 positions agree with TRBD2. CDR1 LNHNV and CDR2 YYDKDF come from the germline V gene (reference sequence). CDR3 length: 17 amino acids. The junction had 9 bases not matched to a gene; V was cut back by 4 bases and J by 0 bases. CDR3 loop: CATSTSPSSGSYNEQFF. CDR3 sequence (DNA): TGTGCCACCAGCACCTCTCCCTCTAGCGGCTCCTACAATGAGCAGTTCTTC.

The sample holds a few counts of this clone. J is TRBJ2-1 and V is TRBV6-5, with D possibly called TRBD1 or TRBD2 (5 bases each). The length of the CDR3 is 14 residues. Germline CDR1 is MNHEY and CDR2 is SVGAGI. The V and J ends lost 7 bases and 5 bases respectively, with 15 bases between them. The CDR3 is CASTTWDLNNEQFF. The DNA for the CDR3 is TGTGCCAGCACAACGTGGGACCTAAACAATGAGCAGTTCTTC.

A few counts support this clone. The chain links TRBV5-5 to TRBJ2-5; the D gene is possibly TRBD2 (5 bases). CDR1 and CDR2 from the germline V gene are SGHKS and YYEKEE (reference sequence). The CDR3 contains 12 residues. V was pared by 2 bases and J by 3 bases, with 5 bases between. This CDR3 reads CASSFSEETQYF. As DNA, the CDR3 is TGTGCCAGCAGCTTTAGCGAAGAGACCCAGTACTTC.

This clone was observed a handful of times. The chain links TRBV30 to TRBJ1-1; the D gene is possibly TRBD1 (6 bases). CDR1 and CDR2 from the germline V gene are GTSNPN and SVGIG (reference sequence). The CDR3 length is 14 residues. Trimming took 0 bases from V and 0 from J, leaving 8 bases between them. CDR3 region: CAWSVAGVNTEAFF. DNA of the CDR3: TGTGCCTGGAGTGTGGCAGGGGTGAACACTGAAGCTTTCTTT.

This clone was detected a few times. The V call is TRBV29-1, the J call TRBJ1-3; D is possibly TRBD1 (5 bases). CDR1 and CDR2 from the germline V gene are SQVTM and ANQGSEA. V gave up 1 base and J gave up 4 bases, with 8 bases separating them. The CDR3 extends over 13 amino acids. In DNA form, the CDR3 reads TGCAGCGTTGAAGCAGGGAGAGGAAACACCATATATTTT. It codes for CSVEAGRGNTIYF.

The J gene is TRBJ2-1, the V gene TRBV2; TRBD2 agrees at 9 bases. The V gene's germline CDR1 is SNHLY and CDR2 FYNNEI. CDR3 length: 15 residues. The V gene end was trimmed by 7 bases and the J gene end by 5 bases; junction bases not matched to a gene: 9. The DNA of the CDR3 is TGTGCCAGCAACACTGCTAGCGGGACCAACAATGAGCAGTTCTTC. This encodes CASNTASGTNNEQFF.

The chain has TRBV4-2 and TRBJ1-2; possibly TRBD1 for D (5 bases). Germline V gene sequence: CDR1 LGHNA, CDR2 YNFKEQ. CDR3 length: 19 residues. The germline V and J ends were trimmed by 0 bases and 4 bases, with 24 bases remaining between them. The DNA of the CDR3 is TGTGCCAGCAGCCAAGAGTATATGGGCAGGGATGGAGCTTTCTATGGCTACACCTTC. Protein product: CASSQEYMGRDGAFYGYTF.

The rearrangement links TRBV30 to TRBJ2-1; D is possibly TRBD1 or TRBD2 (5 bases each). V was pared by 0 bases and J by 1 base, with 13 bases between. The CDR3 runs 16 residues. The V gene's germline CDR1 is GTSNPN and CDR2 SVGIG (reference sequence). The CDR3 bases are TGTGCCTGGAGTGTGGGACCCCTCCCGTCCTACAATGAGCAGTTCTTC. Translating it yields CAWSVGPLPSYNEQFF.

The chain links TRBV7-2 to TRBJ2-7, with 8 bases fitting TRBD1. Germline V gene data show CDR1 as SGHTA and CDR2 as FQGNSA. Germline trimming cut 5 bases from V and 3 bases from J; bases unmatched to any gene: 9. The CDR3 totals 15 residues. CDR3 DNA sequence: TGTGCCAGCAGCGAGGACAGGGCGACTATCTACGAGCAGTACTTC. Protein sequence: CASSEDRATIYEQYF.

The rearrangement links TRBV30 to TRBJ1-5, with D tentatively TRBD1 (5 bases). CDR1 is GTSNPN, CDR2 SVGIG, per germline (reference sequence). The CDR3 covers 14 residues. The V gene lost 0 bases and the J gene lost 4 bases, with 10 bases spanning the gap. The CDR3 nucleotides are TGTGCCTGGAGTGTACTGGGGGGGAATCAGCCCCAGCATTTT. This encodes CAWSVLGGNQPQHF. Filled out from reference TRBV30 and TRBJ1-5, the complete variable domain reads SQTIHQWPATLVQPVGSPLSLECTVEGTSNPNLYWYRQAAGRGLQLLFYSVGIGQISSEVPQNLSASRPQDRQFILSSKKLLLSDSGFYLCAWSVLGGNQPQHFGDGTRLSIL.

This chain uses TRBV7-9 with TRBJ2-7; D is perhaps TRBD1 (6 bases). The CDR3 has 14 amino acids. The germline V gene has CDR1 SEHNR and CDR2 FQNEAQ (reference sequence). The V end lost 7 bases, the J end lost 1 base, and 14 bases lay between the germline ends. Written as DNA, the CDR3 is TGTGCCAGCACCCCCCCAGGGGTTTCCTACGAGCAGTACTTC. The encoded protein is CASTPPGVSYEQYF.